The entry below gives a single T cell receptor (beta chain) sequence along with its context. Its antigen is not known. The V gene lost 5 bases and the J gene lost 8 bases, with 12 bases spanning the gap. The length of the CDR3 is 12 residues. Germline assignment: CDR1 MDHEN and CDR2 SYDVKM. The sample originates from a study of shared clonotypes between healthy human individuals. Across the whole study: Each donor's CD8 memory used one plate, CD8 naive two, each CD4 subset three.

Broader study findings: Tissues were not sampled, only blood, and their repertoires likely differ.

Libraries were prepared by immunoSEQ multiplex PCR; TCRdb keeps only in-frame clonotypes and omits some of them. Here the sample spans millions of clones, 85% to 95% being singletons. Selected positively for CCR7 and CD45RO-negative, naive CD8 cells excluded terminally differentiated effector memory CD45RA+ cells. Sequencing was carried out using naive CD8+ T cells sorted from blood. This rearrangement joins TRBV28 to TRBJ1-2; D is undetermined. The receptor's source is a man in his late teens or twenties in good health. The DNA for the CDR3 is TGTGCCAGCAGTAACCACCCGGGAGGCTACACCTTC. Translating gives CASSNHPGGYTF.